This T cell receptor beta chain was sequenced for a study of post-analysis software for immune sequencing data. Study outcomes and limitations: The five TRBV segments detected at higher frequency in patients than in controls included TRBV5-6, TRBV5-1 and TRBV20-1.

This CDR3 contains 15 residues. The J segment lost 5 bases and the V segment lost 2 bases, leaving 9 bases of the junction unmatched. In germline, CDR1 is SGDLS, CDR2 YYNGEE. This clonotype has only a few counts. Its antigen is as yet unknown. Unique molecular identifiers had been added to the TCR beta cDNA libraries. MiXCR, applied by TCRdb to the PCR reads, yields one record per CDR3 protein. This sample carries 650,000 to 850,000 distinct CDR3 sequences, more than 45% of them seen once, and the ten largest clones take approximately 4.4%. The chain joins TRBV9 to TRBJ1-2; 7 bases match TRBD1. The clonotype originates from a girl aged 10 to 17 with multiple sclerosis. The specimen was blood. The CDR3 region has the DNA TGTGCCAGCAGCGTGAACAGGGGTGACCAGTATGGCTACACCTTC. It encodes CASSVNRGDQYGYTF.